Sequencing of this TCR beta chain was carried out in a study of blood T cell repertoires in COVID-19. About the study: Sources were T cells, B-cell-depleted T cells, or PBMCs; the material itself was cDNA or gDNA.

The assay was immunoSEQ multiplex PCR, and TCRdb's table has in-frame clones only and misses some. Altogether about 150,000 clones are present, more than 85% being singletons, with the ten largest covering 2.5% to 3%. This sequence originates from a man in his sixties with active or convalescent COVID-19. The source material was peripheral blood.

The CDR3 DNA sequence: TGTGCCAGCAGCTTGGGGGGCGGGGCCCAGGATGGCTACACCTTC. Its translation is CASSLGGGAQDGYTF. The chain combines TRBV5-4 with TRBJ1-2; the D gene is possibly TRBD1 (5 bases). The germline V gene encodes CDR1 SGHNT and CDR2 YYREEE (reference sequence). Trimming removed 0 bases at V and 6 bases at J, with 15 bases between. The CDR3 extends over 15 amino acids. Full variable domain (rest looked up from reference TRBV5-4 and TRBJ1-2): ETGVTQSPTHLIKTRGQQVTLRCSSQSGHNTVSWYQQALGQGPQFIFQYYREEENGRGNFPPRFSGLQFPNYSSELNVNALELDDSALYLCASSLGGGAQDGYTFGSGTRLTVV.